This TCR beta chain stems from a study of CD8+ T cells in alopecia areata. Study overall: Affected scalp percentage set treated patients' severity scores. Regarding the study as a whole: Lesional tissue from the scalp (especially in alopecia totalis/universalis) showed higher clonality than normal scalp.

Germline CDR1 MNHEY, CDR2 SMNVEV (reference sequence). CDR3 size: 17 residues. With 8 bases clipped from V and 2 bases from J, the junction kept 16 bases outside the gene matches. This clone has only a few counts. What it recognizes is unknown. Regarding treatment: oral pan-JAK inhibitor, 5-10 mg twice daily. Reverse transcription of extracted RNA yielded cDNA, which provided the sequencing template. Only in-frame clones appear in the TCRdb table, and some are missing; sequencing was by immunoSEQ multiplex PCR. Of 90,000 to 150,000 clones in the sample, about half are singletons; the top ten hold around 0.44%.

Sequenced material: CD4+ T cells sorted from blood, taken at week 4, from a patient treated with tofacitinib. The sequence was obtained from a human donor with alopecia areata. The chain has TRBV27 and TRBJ2-7, with 9 bases lining up with TRBD2. For the CDR3, the DNA is TGTGCCAGCGTTAGACTTGTAAGCGGGAGGTTTACCTACGAGCAGTACTTC. Translating gives CASVRLVSGRFTYEQYF.